This T cell receptor (beta chain) was sequenced during a study of PD-1 blockade in classical Hodgkin lymphoma. Germline loops: CDR1 MNHEY, CDR2 SVGAGI. V was clipped by 5 bases and J by 3 bases; unmatched bases: 9. The CDR3 loop spans 15 amino acids. The assay was immunoSEQ multiplex PCR, and TCRdb's table has in-frame clones only and misses some. Of roughly 13,000 clones listed, around 87% are singletons. Every patient was affected by relapse after autologous stem cell transplantation, while exposure to brentuximab vedotin was not uniform. The source material was peripheral blood mononuclear cells (PBMCs), sampled at baseline. The TCR was taken from a human donor with classical Hodgkin lymphoma. The V gene is TRBV6-5, the J gene TRBJ2-7, with 8 bases lining up with TRBD2. The chain's CDR3 is CASSLSRGGHYEQYF. For the CDR3, the DNA is TGTGCCAGCAGTCTCAGCCGGGGGGGCCACTACGAGCAGTACTTC.